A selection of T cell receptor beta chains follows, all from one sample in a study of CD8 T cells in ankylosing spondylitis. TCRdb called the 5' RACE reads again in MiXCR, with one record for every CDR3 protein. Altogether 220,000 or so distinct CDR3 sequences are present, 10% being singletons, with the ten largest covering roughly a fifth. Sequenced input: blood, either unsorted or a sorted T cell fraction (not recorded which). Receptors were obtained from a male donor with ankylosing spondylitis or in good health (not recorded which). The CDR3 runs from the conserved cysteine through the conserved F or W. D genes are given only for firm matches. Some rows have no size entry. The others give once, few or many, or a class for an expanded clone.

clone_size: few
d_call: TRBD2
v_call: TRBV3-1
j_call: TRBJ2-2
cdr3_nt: TGTGCCAGCAGCCAAAGACTAGCGGGGGGCACCGGGGAGCTGTTTTTT
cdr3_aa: CASSQRLAGGTGELFF

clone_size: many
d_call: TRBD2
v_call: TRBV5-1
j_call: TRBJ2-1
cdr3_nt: TGCGCCAGCAGCCCCGGGGGGAACAATGAGCAGTTCTTC
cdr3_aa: CASSPGGNNEQFF

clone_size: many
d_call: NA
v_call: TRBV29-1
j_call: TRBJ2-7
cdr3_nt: TGCAGCGTTATTAGCTGGGACCCCTCCTACGAGCAGTACTTC
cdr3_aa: CSVISWDPSYEQYF

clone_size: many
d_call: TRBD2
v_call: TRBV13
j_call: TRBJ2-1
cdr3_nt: TGTGCCAGCAGCCCAAGACTAGCGGTCTCCTACAATGAGCAGTTCTTC
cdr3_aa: CASSPRLAVSYNEQFF

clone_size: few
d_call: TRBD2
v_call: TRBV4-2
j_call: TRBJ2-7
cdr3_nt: TGTGCCAGCAGCCGGCTGGACGCCGGGACTAGCGGGGGGGCCCGCTCCTACGAGCAGTACTTC
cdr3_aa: CASSRLDAGTSGGARSYEQYF

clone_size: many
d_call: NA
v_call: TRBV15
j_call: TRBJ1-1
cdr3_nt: TGTGCCACCAGCCGGGGGCATGGTGACACTGAAGCTTTCTTT
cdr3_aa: CATSRGHGDTEAFF

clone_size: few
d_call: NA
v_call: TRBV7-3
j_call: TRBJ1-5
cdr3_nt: TGTGCCAGCAGCGTACAGGCAGGTCAGCCCCAGCATTTT
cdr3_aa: CASSVQAGQPQHF

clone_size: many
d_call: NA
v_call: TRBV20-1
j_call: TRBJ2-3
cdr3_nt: TGCAGTGCTAGTTCCAGTAATTTCGGCACAGATACGCAGTATTTT
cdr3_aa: CSASSSNFGTDTQYF

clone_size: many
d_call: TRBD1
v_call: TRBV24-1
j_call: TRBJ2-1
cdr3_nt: TGTGCCACCAGTGGGACAGGGAAGTCGAATGAGCAGTTCTTC
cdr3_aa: CATSGTGKSNEQFF

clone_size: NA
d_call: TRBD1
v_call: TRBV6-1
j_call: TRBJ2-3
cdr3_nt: TGTGCCAGCAGGTTTGGACAGGGGGAGACAGATACGCAGTATTTT
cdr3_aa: CASRFGQGETDTQYF

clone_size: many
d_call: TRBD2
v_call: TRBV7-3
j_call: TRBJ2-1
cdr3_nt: TGTGCCAGCGGGACTAGCGGGGGGCCCAATGAGCAGTTCTTC
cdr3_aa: CASGTSGGPNEQFF

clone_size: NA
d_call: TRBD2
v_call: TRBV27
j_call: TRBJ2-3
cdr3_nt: TGTGCCAGCTGTTCGTGGACTAGTACAGATACGCAGTATTTT
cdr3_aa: CASCSWTSTDTQYF

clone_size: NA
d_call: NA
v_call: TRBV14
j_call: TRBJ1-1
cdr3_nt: TGTGCCAGCAGCCAGGAGAGAGGGATGAAGACTGAAGCTTTCTTT
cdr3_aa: CASSQERGMKTEAFF

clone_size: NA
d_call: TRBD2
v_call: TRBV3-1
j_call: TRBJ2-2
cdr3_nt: TGTGCCAGCAGTCCTACCGGGACTACAGCCACCGGGGAGCTGTTTTTT
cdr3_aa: CASSPTGTTATGELFF

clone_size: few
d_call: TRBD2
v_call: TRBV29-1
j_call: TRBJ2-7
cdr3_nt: TGCAGCGTTGTTCCGGGGGGCTCCTACGAGCAGTACTTC
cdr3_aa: CSVVPGGSYEQYF

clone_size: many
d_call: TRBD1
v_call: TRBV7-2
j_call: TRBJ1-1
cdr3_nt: TGTGCCAGCAGCCGGACAGGCTGGAACACTGAAGCTTTCTTT
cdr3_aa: CASSRTGWNTEAFF

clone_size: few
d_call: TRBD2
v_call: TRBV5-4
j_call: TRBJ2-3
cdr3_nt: TGTGCCAGCCCCTTGGGGTTTGCGGGGGTCGGAACTAGCACAGATACGCAGTATTTT
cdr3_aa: CASPLGFAGVGTSTDTQYF

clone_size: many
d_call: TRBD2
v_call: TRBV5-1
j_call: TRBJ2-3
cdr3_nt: TGCGCCAGCAAGACTAGCGGGGACACAGATACGCAGTATTTT
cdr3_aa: CASKTSGDTDTQYF

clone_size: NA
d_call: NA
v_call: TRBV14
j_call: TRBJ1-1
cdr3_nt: TGTGCCAGCAGCCAAGAACAGCGCGGAGGAGCTTTCTTT
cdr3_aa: CASSQEQRGGAFF

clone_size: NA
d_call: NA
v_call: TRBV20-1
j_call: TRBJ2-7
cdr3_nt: TGCAGTGCCGAAGGGGGGGGGTCGTACGAGCAGTACTTC
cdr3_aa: CSAEGGGSYEQYF

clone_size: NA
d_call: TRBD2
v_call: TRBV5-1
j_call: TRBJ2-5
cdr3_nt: TGCGCCAGCAGCTTGGGGGGACTAGCCCAAGAGACCCAGTACTTC
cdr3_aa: CASSLGGLAQETQYF

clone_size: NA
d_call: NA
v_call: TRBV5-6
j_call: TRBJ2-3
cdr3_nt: TGTGCCAACAGCCCTGGACCTAGCACAGTTACGCAGTATTTT
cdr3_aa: CANSPGPSTVTQYF

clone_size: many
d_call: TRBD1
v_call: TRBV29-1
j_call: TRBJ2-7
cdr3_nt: TGCAGCGTTGACCGGACAGGGGGGGACGAGCAGTACTTC
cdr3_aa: CSVDRTGGDEQYF

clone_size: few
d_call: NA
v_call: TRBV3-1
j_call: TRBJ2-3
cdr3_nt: TGTGCCAGCAGCCAGCCTAGCCAGCCAGGCACAGATACGCAGTATTTT
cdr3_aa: CASSQPSQPGTDTQYF

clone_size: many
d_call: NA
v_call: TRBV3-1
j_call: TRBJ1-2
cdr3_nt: TGTGCCAGCACCTACGCCACAGGTTACTATGGCTACACCTTC
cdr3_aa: CASTYATGYYGYTF

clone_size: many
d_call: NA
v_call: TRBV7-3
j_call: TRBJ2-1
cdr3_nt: TGTGCCAGCAGCTCAGGGGTCTGGAACAATGAGCAGTTCTTC
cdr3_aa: CASSSGVWNNEQFF

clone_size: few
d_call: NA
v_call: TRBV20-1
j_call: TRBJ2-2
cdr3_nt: TGCAGTGCTAGTGTCCCCCTTTTTGGTGGGGGGCCCACCGGGGAGCTGTTTTTT
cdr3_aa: CSASVPLFGGGPTGELFF

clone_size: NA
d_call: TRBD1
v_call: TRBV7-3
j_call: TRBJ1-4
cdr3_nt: TGTGCCAGCAGCATTACAGGGGGCGCGAGTGAAAAACTGTTTTTT
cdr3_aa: CASSITGGASEKLFF

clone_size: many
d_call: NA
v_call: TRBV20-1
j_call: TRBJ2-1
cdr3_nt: TGCAGTGCTAGACAACTGGAGGGGCGCAGTGAGCAGTTCTTC
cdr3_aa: CSARQLEGRSEQFF

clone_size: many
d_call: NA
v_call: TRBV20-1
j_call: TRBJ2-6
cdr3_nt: TGCAGTGCTAGAGACGGGTCTGGGGCCAACGTCCTGACTTTC
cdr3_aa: CSARDGSGANVLTF

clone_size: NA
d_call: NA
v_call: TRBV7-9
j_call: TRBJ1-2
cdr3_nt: TGTGCCAGCAGCCCCGCAGGACGGGGCTACACCTTC
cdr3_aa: CASSPAGRGYTF

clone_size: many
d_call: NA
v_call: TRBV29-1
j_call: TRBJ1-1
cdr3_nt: TGCAGCGAGACGGCGCAGAACACTGAAGCTTTCTTT
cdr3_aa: CSETAQNTEAFF

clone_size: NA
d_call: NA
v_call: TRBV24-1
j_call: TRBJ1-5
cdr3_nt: TGTGCCACCATCCTGTATCGGCAGCCCCAGCATTTT
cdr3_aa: CATILYRQPQHF

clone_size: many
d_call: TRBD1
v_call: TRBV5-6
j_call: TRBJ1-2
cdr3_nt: TGTGCCAGCAGCCCTGACAGGGGGAGAGGCTACACCTTC
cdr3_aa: CASSPDRGRGYTF

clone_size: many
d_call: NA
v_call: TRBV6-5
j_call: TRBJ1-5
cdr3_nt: TGTGCCAGCAGTTACTCTTACAATCAGCCCCAGCATTTT
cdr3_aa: CASSYSYNQPQHF

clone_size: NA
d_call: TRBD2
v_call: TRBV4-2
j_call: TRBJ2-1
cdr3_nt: TGTGCCAGCAGCCAGCAGCGGGGAATCAATGAGCAGTTCTTC
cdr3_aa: CASSQQRGINEQFF

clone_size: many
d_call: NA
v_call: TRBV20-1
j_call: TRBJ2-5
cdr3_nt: TGCAGTGCGCGGTCCTTTCAGACGCTGCAGGGGGAGACCCAGTACTTC
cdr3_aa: CSARSFQTLQGETQYF

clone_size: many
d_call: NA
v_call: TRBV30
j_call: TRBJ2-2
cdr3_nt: TGTGCCTGTCAGGGGGGGGCGGCCGTTAGGGAGCTGTTTTTT
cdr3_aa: CACQGGAAVRELFF

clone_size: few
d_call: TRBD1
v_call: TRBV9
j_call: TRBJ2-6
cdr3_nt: TGTGCCAGCAGCCCTATGACAGGGGTTGGGGCCAACGTCCTGACTTTC
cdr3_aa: CASSPMTGVGANVLTF

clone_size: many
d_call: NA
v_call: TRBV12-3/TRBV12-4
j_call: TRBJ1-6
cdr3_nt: TGTGCCAGCAGTCGTAGGCAGGGGCCCTCTAATTCACCCCTCCACTTT
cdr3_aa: CASSRRQGPSNSPLHF

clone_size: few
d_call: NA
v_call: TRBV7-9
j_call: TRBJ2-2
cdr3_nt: TGTGCCAGCAGCTTAGGCCCCGGGGACACCGGGGAGCTGTTTTTT
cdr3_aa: CASSLGPGDTGELFF

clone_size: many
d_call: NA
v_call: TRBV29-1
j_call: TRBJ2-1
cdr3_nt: TGCAGCGTTGAGGGGGGTTTAATGGATGAGCAGTTCTTC
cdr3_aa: CSVEGGLMDEQFF

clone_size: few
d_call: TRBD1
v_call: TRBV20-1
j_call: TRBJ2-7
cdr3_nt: TGCAGTGCTCCAGGGACAGGGGGGTTCTACGAGCAGTACTTC
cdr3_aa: CSAPGTGGFYEQYF

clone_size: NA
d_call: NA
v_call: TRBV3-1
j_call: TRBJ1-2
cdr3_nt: TGTGCCAGCAGCCAAGAGAGGGTATATGGCTACACCTTC
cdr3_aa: CASSQERVYGYTF

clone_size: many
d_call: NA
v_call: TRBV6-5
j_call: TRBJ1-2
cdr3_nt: TGTGCCAGCAGTTACGTGGGCGGTCACACCTTC
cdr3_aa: CASSYVGGHTF

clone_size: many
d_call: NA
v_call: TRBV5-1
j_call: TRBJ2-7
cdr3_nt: TGCGCCAGCAGAAGGACGGATAGCTCCTACGAGCAGTACTTC
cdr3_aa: CASRRTDSSYEQYF

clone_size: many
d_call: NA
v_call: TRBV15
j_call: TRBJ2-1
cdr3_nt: TGTGCCACCAGCAGCCGGGACTGGAACTACAATGAGCAGTTCTTC
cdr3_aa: CATSSRDWNYNEQFF

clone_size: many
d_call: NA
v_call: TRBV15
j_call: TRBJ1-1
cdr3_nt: TGTGCCACCAGCAGAGCCGTCCAGGGCAGGGAAGCTTTCTTT
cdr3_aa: CATSRAVQGREAFF

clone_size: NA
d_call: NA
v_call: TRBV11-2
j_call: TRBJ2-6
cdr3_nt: TGTGCCAGCAGCTCTCCCAAGACTGGGGCCAACGTCCTGACTTTC
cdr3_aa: CASSSPKTGANVLTF

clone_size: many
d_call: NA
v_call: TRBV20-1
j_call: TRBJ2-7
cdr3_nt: TGCAGTGCCCAAAGGGTGTCAGGGTACTACGAGCAGTACTTC
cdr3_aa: CSAQRVSGYYEQYF

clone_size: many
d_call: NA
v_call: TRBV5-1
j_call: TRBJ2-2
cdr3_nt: TGCGCCAGCACCCTCCTTGGGGAGAACACCGGGGAGCTGTTTTTT
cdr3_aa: CASTLLGENTGELFF

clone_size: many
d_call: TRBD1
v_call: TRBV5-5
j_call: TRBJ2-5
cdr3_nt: TGTGCCAGCAGGAGACAGGGGCAGGAGACCCAGTACTTC
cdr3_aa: CASRRQGQETQYF

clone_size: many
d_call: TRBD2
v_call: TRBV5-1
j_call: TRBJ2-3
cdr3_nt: TGCGCCAGCAGCTTGGAGGGACTAGCGGGGGGGGCCGATACGCAGTATTTT
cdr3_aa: CASSLEGLAGGADTQYF

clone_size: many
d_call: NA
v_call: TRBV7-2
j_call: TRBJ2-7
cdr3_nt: TGTGCCAGCAGCTTCCGGGGAGGGGGATACGAGCAGTACTTC
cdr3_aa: CASSFRGGGYEQYF

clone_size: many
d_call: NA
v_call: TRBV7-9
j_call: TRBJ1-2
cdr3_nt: TGTGCCAGCAGCCAAGGTGGCAGCTCCTATGGCTACACCTTC
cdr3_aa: CASSQGGSSYGYTF